The text below deals with one T cell receptor (beta chain). 60 Vbeta and 13 Jbeta primers were used in PCR. Method: immunoSEQ multiplex PCR; TCRdb's copy keeps in-frame clones and lacks some. Here the sample spans 150,000 to 200,000 clones, around 77% being singletons. The data are from a study of cytomegalovirus exposure and HLA in healthy donors. The CDR3 length is 14 residues. Germline CDR1 KGHSH, CDR2 LQKENI. The trim removed 4 bases at V and 3 bases at J, leaving 3 bases unmatched. Sample: PBMCs. The rearrangement joins TRBV18 to TRBJ1-5; 7 bases fit TRBD1. The receptor's source is a man younger than 40 in good health and CMV-seropositive. CDR3 sequence reads: CASSRGQANQPQHF. In nucleotides, the CDR3 is TGTGCCAGCTCACGAGGACAGGCCAATCAGCCCCAGCATTTT.